Below, 18 T cell receptor beta chains from the same sample are listed, as sequenced in a study of blood T cell repertoires in COVID-19. Assay used: immunoSEQ multiplex PCR; TCRdb lists only in-frame clones, some missing. The sample gives about 73,000 clones, roughly 80% of which show up once; around 30% is in the top ten. Material for sequencing was peripheral blood. These TCRs come from a human donor in a cohort sampled during active COVID-19.

This chain uses TRBV9 with TRBJ1-2; D uncertain. The CDR3 totals 13 residues. Germline values: CDR1 SGDLS, CDR2 YYNGEE. V was clipped by 5 bases and J by 5 bases, with 13 bases between them. CDR3 in amino acids: CASSVSPIYGYTF. DNA of the CDR3: TGTGCCAGCAGTGTGAGTCCCATATATGGCTACACCTTC.

V usage is TRBV6-5 and J usage is TRBJ1-1; no firm D call. The V end lost 8 bases, the J end lost 0 bases, and 10 bases lay between the germline ends. The germline V gene has CDR1 MNHEY and CDR2 SVGAGI. This CDR3 has 13 amino acids. The CDR3 DNA is TGTGCCAGCCTCGGACTTTTGAACACTGAAGCTTTCTTT. This translates into CASLGLLNTEAFF.

The rearrangement uses TRBV4-3 and TRBJ2-3; 9 bases are a match to TRBD1. The V gene end was trimmed by 1 base and the J gene end by 5 bases; junction bases not matched to a gene: 4. Per germline, CDR1 LGHNA and CDR2 YSLEER. The CDR3 contains 15 residues. The CDR3: CASSQGQGGGDTQYF. The DNA of the CDR3 is TGCGCCAGCAGCCAAGGACAGGGGGGGGGAGATACGCAGTATTTT.

This clone was recorded once. The V call is TRBV28, the J call TRBJ2-3; 11 bases match TRBD2. The CDR3 has 16 residues. V lost 6 bases to trimming and J lost 7 bases; unmatched junction nucleotides: 12. CDR1 is MDHEN and CDR2 is SYDVKM in the germline V gene. CDR3 residues: CASRNFGTSGMNTQYF. The DNA for the CDR3 is TGTGCCAGCAGAAACTTCGGGACTAGCGGTATGAATACGCAGTATTTT.

The J gene is TRBJ1-3, the V gene TRBV11-2; D is perhaps TRBD1 (5 bases). Germline V gene sequence: CDR1 SGHAT, CDR2 FQNNGV. The CDR3 spans 15 residues. Trimming removed 4 bases from V and 0 bases from J, with 10 bases in between. CDR3 region: CASSSPDNSGNTIYF. CDR3 in DNA: TGTGCCAGCAGCTCCCCGGACAACTCTGGAAACACCATATATTTT.

J is TRBJ1-2 and V is TRBV5-4; 7 nucleotides align to TRBD1. Germline V CDR1 and CDR2: SGHNT, YYREEE (reference sequence). The CDR3 consists of 15 residues. J lost 3 bases, V lost 4 bases, and 9 bases had no gene match. CDR3 residues: CASSPGQGTDYGYTF. The CDR3 DNA is TGTGCCAGCAGCCCGGGGCAGGGGACAGACTATGGCTACACCTTC.

J is TRBJ2-1 and V is TRBV5-5, with D unresolved. There are 13 residues in the CDR3. Trimming left V 0 bases short and J 10 bases short, with 11 bases between. The V gene's germline CDR1 is SGHKS and CDR2 YYEKEE (reference sequence). CDR3 nucleotides: TGTGCCAGCAGCTTGGCTCCCACGGTGGAGCAGTTCTTC. Amino acids: CASSLAPTVEQFF.

This rearrangement joins TRBV5-6 to TRBJ2-1; 9 nucleotides align to TRBD2. In germline, CDR1 is SGHDT, CDR2 YYEEEE. The V gene end was trimmed by 4 bases and the J gene end by 2 bases; junction bases not matched to a gene: 7. The CDR3 runs to 16 residues. The CDR3 is CASSLSLAGAYNEQFF. The CDR3, as DNA: TGTGCCAGCAGCCTTAGCTTAGCGGGGGCCTACAATGAGCAGTTCTTC.

This clone appeared a single time. This chain joins TRBV15 and TRBJ2-5; a weak D match, TRBD1 (6 bases). The ends were cut back, 1 base at V and 7 bases at J, with 13 bases in the middle. The CDR3 totals 14 residues. Germline V CDR1 and CDR2: LNHNV, YYDKDF (reference sequence). As DNA, the CDR3 is TGTGCCACCAGCAGAGGGACACAGACAGGGACCCAGTACTTC. Translation: CATSRGTQTGTQYF.

The rearrangement uses TRBV28 and TRBJ1-5, with 8 bases that match TRBD1. V trimming: 5 bases; J trimming: 9 bases; junction bases outside the gene matches: 15. The CDR3 is made up of 16 amino acids. Germline CDR1 MDHEN, CDR2 SYDVKM. The CDR3 sequence: CASSTPRGTGRRPQHF. CDR3 DNA sequence: TGTGCCAGCAGTACACCCCGGGGGACAGGCCGTCGGCCCCAGCATTTT. The whole variable domain, filled in from reference TRBV28 and TRBJ1-5, reads DVKVTQSSRYLVKRTGEKVFLECVQDMDHENMFWYRQDPGLGLRLIYFSYDVKMKEKGDIPEGYSVSREKKERFSLILESASTNQTSMYLCASSTPRGTGRRPQHFGDGTRLSIL.

The chain recombines TRBV7-9 with TRBJ2-5; 7 bases are a match to TRBD1. The CDR3 extends over 12 amino acids. Germline CDR1 SEHNR, CDR2 FQNEAQ (reference sequence). The trim removed 8 bases at V and 3 bases at J, leaving 3 bases unmatched. CDR3 in amino acids: CASLGTEETQYF. The CDR3 DNA reads as TGTGCCAGCCTCGGGACAGAAGAGACCCAGTACTTC.

There are a few counts of this clone. The chain has TRBV7-2 and TRBJ2-7, with no clear D. Germline values: CDR1 SGHTA, CDR2 FQGNSA. Between the trimmed V and J ends, which lost 2 bases and 0 bases, there was a span of 5 bases. The CDR3 covers 13 residues. The chain's CDR3 is CASSLYSSYEQYF. CDR3 in DNA: TGTGCCAGCAGCTTATACAGCTCCTACGAGCAGTACTTC.

This rearrangement joins TRBV9 to TRBJ2-7, with 9 bases identical to TRBD1. Germline CDR1 SGDLS, CDR2 YYNGEE. V lost 2 bases and J lost 6; bases outside the gene matches: 3. The CDR3 has 13 amino acids. The CDR3 is CASSVGQGSEQYF. Here the CDR3 DNA reads TGTGCCAGCAGCGTCGGACAGGGGTCCGAGCAGTACTTC.

The sample holds one count of this clone. The CDR3 DNA is TGTGCCAGCAGTCTTACTAGCGGGGGGTTCTATGAGCAGTTCTTC. It translates to CASSLTSGGFYEQFF. V gene TRBV9 combines with J gene TRBJ2-1; TRBD2 matches at 12 bases. The CDR3 contains 15 residues. CDR1 is SGDLS, CDR2 YYNGEE, per germline. V trimming: 5 bases; J trimming: 8 bases; junction bases outside the gene matches: 8.

The chain combines TRBV5-1 with TRBJ1-3, with a tentative D call TRBD1 (5 bases). V was trimmed by 2 bases and J by 5 bases, leaving 17 bases between them. Germline CDR1 is SGHRS and CDR2 is YFSETQ. CDR3 length: 16 amino acids. CDR3 sequence reads: CASSFDSLSLRNTIYF. Here the CDR3 DNA reads TGCGCCAGCAGCTTTGACAGCCTTTCTCTGAGAAACACCATATATTTT.

The chain carries TRBV5-1 and TRBJ2-2; D possibly corresponds to TRBD1 (5 bases). Germline V gene data show CDR1 as SGHRS and CDR2 as YFSETQ. CDR3 length: 17 residues. V gave up 1 base and J gave up 1 base, with 14 bases separating them. The chain's CDR3 is CASSLQGSPLNTGELFF. CDR3 DNA: TGCGCCAGCAGCTTGCAGGGATCACCCCTGAACACCGGGGAGCTGTTTTTT.

This clone came up once. The chain joins TRBV6-2 or TRBV6-3 to TRBJ2-3; 8 nucleotides align to TRBD2. CDR3 size: 21 residues. Trimming at V came to 3 bases and at J to 5 bases, leaving 25 bases not matched to a gene. Germline V gives CDR1 MNHEY, CDR2 SVGEGT. The CDR3, as DNA: TGTGCCAGCAGTTATGGCCGGTATCGGGGGGGCGATGCGATCCCCGGAGATACGCAGTATTTT. Translation: CASSYGRYRGGDAIPGDTQYF.

The CDR3, as DNA: TGCGCCAGCAGCCAAGATTCCGCTCCGACAGGGGCAAGAGAGACCCAGTACTTC. Its translation is CASSQDSAPTGARETQYF. This chain connects TRBV4-1 to TRBJ2-5, with 8 bases matching TRBD1. This CDR3 spans 18 amino acids. Germline values: CDR1 MGHRA, CDR2 YSYEKL. V trimming: 0 bases; J trimming: 4 bases; junction bases outside the gene matches: 13.